Given below is one TCR beta chain in context. As originally analysed: By means of reference gene primer amplification, nucleated cell counts were estimated. The assay was immunoSEQ multiplex PCR, and TCRdb's table has in-frame clones only and misses some. That table furnishes V, J and clone size, whereas the DNA furnished D and trimming. The sample shows approximately 100,000 clones, over 75% of them seen only once. These data originate in a study of blood T cell repertoires in COVID-19. In the study overall: Spain, Italy and the United States supplied samples that represented acute and convalescent COVID-19. PBMCs, B-cell-depleted T cells, or T cells provided the cDNA or gDNA that made up the material.

The germline CDR1 and CDR2 sequences are LNHDA and SQIVND (reference sequence). CDR3 size: 14 residues. The V end lost 4 bases, the J end lost 8 bases, and 17 bases lay between the germline ends. This sequence joins TRBV19 and TRBJ1-2; D is undetermined. Sequenced material: peripheral blood. This sequence was found in a human donor in a cohort sampled during active COVID-19. CDR3 protein: CASSTDWEQGGYTF. CDR3 in DNA: TGTGCCAGTAGTACTGACTGGGAGCAAGGGGGCTACACCTTC.